The 22 T cell receptor beta chains presented below share a single source sample, sequenced in a study of T cell changes during pregnancy in multiple sclerosis. The method was immunoSEQ multiplex PCR; TCRdb's version includes in-frame clones alone and lacks a portion of them. The sample lists tens of thousands of clones; over 85% were seen once. The starting material was peripheral blood, obtained in the second trimester of pregnancy. Source of these receptors: a female donor in good health, enrolled as a control in a pregnancy study.

The chain carries TRBV7-9 and TRBJ2-2, with a possible D match to TRBD2 (5 bases). The CDR3 totals 16 residues. The germline V and J ends were trimmed by 5 bases and 2 bases, with 15 bases remaining between them. CDR1 and CDR2 from the germline V gene are SEHNR and FQNEAQ (reference sequence). In nucleotides, the CDR3 is TGTGCCAGCAGCAGCCGACGAGGACTTAACACCGGGGAGCTGTTTTTT. This gives the protein CASSSRRGLNTGELFF.

The chain combines TRBV27 with TRBJ1-4; D remains ambiguous. Germline-derived CDR1 and CDR2 are MNHEY and SMNVEV (reference sequence). Trimming pared 4 bases from V and 4 bases from J, leaving 16 bases between. There are 16 residues in the CDR3. CDR3 sequence: CASSSGPTGINEKLFF. The CDR3 DNA follows: TGTGCCAGCAGTTCCGGCCCGACGGGGATTAATGAAAAACTGTTTTTT.

The chain recombines TRBV28 with TRBJ1-1, with D possibly TRBD1 on 5 matching bases. The V and J ends lost 7 bases and 3 bases respectively, with 21 bases between them. The CDR3 contains 16 residues. In germline, CDR1 is MDHEN, CDR2 SYDVKM. CDR3 DNA sequence: TGTGCCAGCATTCTCCCCGGGCGGGGCGCGGACACTGAAGCTTTCTTT. It yields the protein CASILPGRGADTEAFF.

This chain uses TRBV5-6 with TRBJ1-3; D not resolved. Germline CDR1 and CDR2: SGHDT and YYEEEE. The CDR3 has 13 amino acids. The V and J ends lost 1 base and 3 bases respectively, with 5 bases between them. The DNA for the CDR3 is TGTGCCAGCAGCTTGTCGTATGGAAACACCATATATTTT. This codes for CASSLSYGNTIYF.

The rearrangement links TRBV18 to TRBJ2-5; the match to TRBD2 covers 9 bases. CDR1 and CDR2 (germline): KGHSH, LQKENI. The CDR3 spans 14 residues. The ends lost 3 bases at V and 3 bases at J; junction bases unmatched: 2. The CDR3 bases are TGTGCCAGCTCACCGGGCGGGAGGGAAGAGACCCAGTACTTC. Translating it yields CASSPGGREETQYF.

This sequence joins TRBV2 and TRBJ2-1, with a possible D match to TRBD2 (6 bases). Germline V gene lookup returns CDR1 SNHLY and CDR2 FYNNEI. The CDR3 runs 13 residues. Trimming pared 4 bases from V and 7 bases from J, leaving 11 bases between. CDR3 loop: CASSGLAPNEQFF. CDR3 bases: TGTGCCAGCAGTGGGCTAGCGCCGAATGAGCAGTTCTTC. Looking up the rest from reference TRBV2 and TRBJ2-1 gives the full variable domain: EPEVTQTPSHQVTQMGQEVILRCVPISNHLYFYWYRQILGQKVEFLVSFYNNEISEKSEIFDDQFSVERPDGSNFTLKIRSTKLEDSAMYFCASSGLAPNEQFFGPGTRLTVL.

The chain links TRBV7-6 to TRBJ1-5; unclear D gene. Trimming removed 1 base from V and 4 bases from J, with 14 bases in between. The CDR3 spans 16 residues. Germline V gene sequence: CDR1 SGHVS, CDR2 FNYEAQ. In nucleotides, the CDR3 is TGTGCCAGCAGCTTAGAGGCAGGCATCCTTAATCAGCCCCAGCATTTT. The encoded protein is CASSLEAGILNQPQHF. Variable domain in full (rest from reference TRBV7-6 and TRBJ1-5): GAGVSQSPRYKVTKRGQDVALRCDPISGHVSLYWYRQALGQGPEFLTYFNYEAQQDKSGLPNDRFSAERPEGSISTLTIQRTEQRDSAMYRCASSLEAGILNQPQHFGDGTRLSIL.

The J gene is TRBJ2-2, the V gene TRBV13, with 7 bases matching TRBD1. Germline CDR1 reads PRHDT; CDR2 reads FYEKMQ (reference sequence). V lost 3 bases, J lost 1 base, and 8 bases stayed unmatched. The CDR3 consists of 17 residues. CDR3 protein: CASSFESRDRNTGELFF. CDR3 nucleotide sequence: TGTGCCAGCAGCTTTGAATCCCGGGACAGGAACACCGGGGAGCTGTTTTTT.

The chain couples TRBV7-2 to TRBJ2-7; perhaps TRBD1 as D (6 bases). V lost 5 bases and J 4 bases, leaving 15 bases between the germline ends. There are 14 residues in the CDR3. CDR1 and CDR2 (germline): SGHTA, FQGNSA. CDR3 amino acids: CASSGQGRYYEQYF. Here the CDR3 DNA reads TGTGCCAGCAGCGGCCAGGGGCGGTATTACGAGCAGTACTTC.

This sequence joins TRBV18 and TRBJ1-5, with D possibly TRBD1 on 5 matching bases. Germline V lookup: CDR1 KGHSH, CDR2 LQKENI. The germline V and J ends were trimmed by 2 bases and 4 bases, with 12 bases remaining between them. This CDR3 has 15 amino acids. DNA of the CDR3: TGTGCCAGCTCACCATCCGGGGGACTTAATCAGCCCCAGCATTTT. It yields the protein CASSPSGGLNQPQHF.

The chain employs TRBV5-1 and TRBJ2-1; 9 nucleotides align to TRBD1. The junction had 5 bases not matched to a gene; V was cut back by 5 bases and J by 5 bases. This CDR3 has 14 residues. Germline-derived CDR1 and CDR2 are SGHRS and YFSETQ. The CDR3, as DNA: TGCGCCAGCAGTCTCTGGACAGGGGACAATGAGCAGTTCTTC. The encoded protein is CASSLWTGDNEQFF.

This sequence joins TRBV7-9 and TRBJ2-7; possibly TRBD2 for D (6 bases). The CDR3 covers 15 residues. The ends were cut back, 3 bases at V and 0 bases at J, with 12 bases in the middle. The germline gives CDR1 SEHNR, CDR2 FQNEAQ (reference sequence). CDR3 protein: CASSFFAGSSYEQYF. CDR3 coding DNA: TGTGCCAGCAGCTTTTTCGCGGGGAGCTCCTACGAGCAGTACTTC.

The chain's CDR3 is CASSDQGRTNEKLFF. The CDR3 nucleotides read TGTGCCAGCAGCGACCAGGGTCGGACTAATGAAAAACTGTTTTTT. The rearrangement joins TRBV2 to TRBJ1-4; maybe TRBD1 (5 bases). Between the trimmed V and J ends, which lost 6 bases and 2 bases, there was a span of 13 bases. Germline loops: CDR1 SNHLY, CDR2 FYNNEI. The CDR3 is 15 amino acids.

The chain carries TRBV5-1 and TRBJ2-3; weak D call: TRBD2 (6 bases). In germline, CDR1 is SGHRS, CDR2 YFSETQ. Between the trimmed V and J ends, which lost 4 bases and 8 bases, there was a span of 26 bases. This CDR3 comprises 17 residues. CDR3 bases: TGCGCCAGCAGCCCGGTGGGCGGGAATGGAGAAGGTGGTACGCAGTATTTT. This codes for CASSPVGGNGEGGTQYF.

This rearrangement joins TRBV27 to TRBJ1-1, with D possibly TRBD1 on 6 matching bases. The CDR3 is 14 amino acids. Germline assignment: CDR1 MNHEY and CDR2 SMNVEV (reference sequence). V shed 6 bases and J shed 2 bases, with 13 bases lying between them. This chain's CDR3 is CASRPTGRNTEAFF. CDR3 bases: TGTGCCAGCAGACCTACAGGGCGCAACACTGAAGCTTTCTTT.

The chain uses TRBV6-1 and TRBJ2-5; 8 bases align to TRBD1. CDR3 length equals 16 residues. With V trimmed by 0 bases and J by 4 bases, 7 bases remained unmatched. Germline lookup yields CDR1 MNHNS and CDR2 SASEGT. CDR3 DNA: TGTGCCAGCAGTGAAGCGCCCGGGACAGGTGTAGAGACCCAGTACTTC. Amino acid sequence: CASSEAPGTGVETQYF.

The rearrangement links TRBV4-1 to TRBJ2-1; possible D gene TRBD2, 7 bases. The CDR3 covers 16 residues. The germline V and J ends were trimmed by 0 bases and 10 bases, with 19 bases remaining between them. The germline gives CDR1 MGHRA, CDR2 YSYEKL. The CDR3 here is CASSQDLGGRGGEQFF. The DNA of the CDR3 is TGCGCCAGCAGCCAAGATTTGGGCGGTAGGGGGGGAGAGCAGTTCTTC.

CDR3 DNA sequence: TGCACCAGCACCAATTTAGGGGGGGGCACCAGTAGTAATGAAAAACTGTTTTTT. Translation: CTSTNLGGGTSSNEKLFF. The rearrangement links TRBV1 to TRBJ1-4. TRBV1 is flagged as a pseudogene. The CDR3 has 18 residues.

The rearrangement joins TRBV29-1 to TRBJ2-1; D is unclear. Germline CDR1 is SQVTM and CDR2 is ANQGSEA. The CDR3 extends over 13 amino acids. The CDR3 spells CGGSDPNRDEQFF. The CDR3 bases are TGCGGTGGGTCGGATCCTAATCGGGATGAGCAGTTCTTC.

This chain uses TRBV7-2 with TRBJ2-7, with TRBD2 matching 10 bases. The junction had 11 bases not matched to a gene; V was cut back by 5 bases and J by 4 bases. The germline V gene encodes CDR1 SGHTA and CDR2 FQGNSA. The CDR3 is made up of 16 amino acids. The CDR3, as DNA: TGTGCCAGCAGCCGTTCACTCCTAGCGGGAGAATACGAGCAGTACTTC. It encodes CASSRSLLAGEYEQYF. The full variable domain, rest sourced from reference TRBV7-2 and TRBJ2-7, is GAGVSQSPSNKVTEKGKDVELRCDPISGHTALYWYRQSLGQGLEFLIYFQGNSAPDKSGLPSDRFSAERTGGSVSTLTIQRTQQEDSAVYLCASSRSLLAGEYEQYFGPGTRLTVT.

The J gene is TRBJ1-5, the V gene TRBV2, with 9 bases fitting TRBD1. The V gene end was trimmed by 5 bases and the J gene end by 3 bases; junction bases not matched to a gene: 5. Germline V gene data show CDR1 as SNHLY and CDR2 as FYNNEI. This CDR3 has 15 residues. DNA for the CDR3: TGTGCCAGCAGTTGGGGACAGGGTTCCAATCAGCCCCAGCATTTT. Its protein product is CASSWGQGSNQPQHF.

The table lists this clone with a few counts. This chain uses TRBV18 with TRBJ2-1; unclear D gene. The CDR3 is 14 amino acids. V was pared by 0 bases and J by 5 bases, with 8 bases between. Germline CDR1 reads KGHSH; CDR2 reads LQKENI. This CDR3 reads CASSPPSTDNEQFF. The CDR3 nucleotides are TGTGCCAGCTCACCACCGAGCACAGACAATGAGCAGTTCTTC. Full variable domain (outside the CDR3, taken from reference TRBV18 and TRBJ2-1): NAGVMQNPRHLVRRRGQEARLRCSPMKGHSHVYWYRQLPEEGLKFMVYLQKENIIDESGMPKERFSAEFPKEGPSILRIQQVVRGDSAAYFCASSPPSTDNEQFFGPGTRLTVL.